This T cell receptor beta chain is drawn from a study of identical twins. A remark on this clonotype: Antigen unknown.

Overall study results and limits: Reduced insertions were recorded for abundant cord blood beta clonotypes, with no such pattern in memory repertoires.

TCRdb itself ran the 5' RACE reads through MiXCR, one entry per CDR3 protein. The sample has about 550,000 distinct CDR3 sequences, around 20% seen once. This CDR3 is 14 amino acids long. With 2 bases clipped from V and 7 bases from J, the junction kept 5 bases outside the gene matches. Germline V lookup: CDR1 MDHEN, CDR2 SYDVKM. The same data also went into a second study, on yellow fever vaccine responses in identical twins. That report notes: Reports say the vaccine T cell response in twins looked partly convergent and partly personalized.

The sequenced sample consisted of CD4+ T cells sorted from blood. The chain is built from TRBV28 and TRBJ2-1; 7 nucleotides line up with TRBD1. The receptor comes from a woman aged 18-29 years in good health. The CDR3 spells CASSLPGQLNEQFF. The CDR3 bases are TGTGCCAGCAGTTTACCGGGACAGTTAAATGAGCAGTTCTTC.